These 9 T cell receptor beta chains were sequenced from one sample in a study of cytomegalovirus exposure and HLA in healthy donors. Clones were read by immunoSEQ multiplex PCR, and TCRdb kept only the in-frame ones, dropping some. The repertoire holds approximately 70,000 clones, with around 94% as singletons. Sequencing was done on a sample of PBMCs. The receptors were gathered from a woman aged 18-29 years in good health and CMV-seropositive.

This clone was counted a single time. The J gene is TRBJ2-7, the V gene TRBV7-6; D is perhaps TRBD1 (6 bases). CDR1 is SGHVS, CDR2 FNYEAQ, per germline. Trimming shortened V by 9 bases and J by 3 bases, and 15 bases separated the two germline ends. This CDR3 region has 13 residues. This chain's CDR3 is CASGGTRLYEQYF. Here the CDR3 DNA reads TGTGCCAGTGGGGGCACTAGACTCTACGAGCAGTACTTC.

The chain combines TRBV15 with TRBJ1-1; 7 nucleotides agree with TRBD1. The V segment lost 4 bases and the J segment 1 base; nucleotides outside the gene matches: 0. The CDR3 length is 13 residues. Per germline, CDR1 LNHNV and CDR2 YYDKDF (reference sequence). The CDR3 DNA reads as TGTGCCACCAGCAACAGGGGGAACACTGAAGCTTTCTTT. Amino acids: CATSNRGNTEAFF.

The chain employs TRBV6-1 and TRBJ2-5; TRBD2 matches 7 bases. The CDR3 has 16 residues. Germline assignment: CDR1 MNHNS and CDR2 SASEGT. After removal of 4 bases from V and 5 bases from J, the junction contained 13 bases not matched to a gene. The CDR3 reads CASSGTRRGSWETQYF. In DNA, the CDR3 is TGTGCCAGCAGTGGAACACGCCGCGGGAGTTGGGAGACCCAGTACTTC.

The genes are TRBV7-9 and TRBJ2-7; 9 nucleotides align to TRBD1. Germline CDR1 and CDR2: SEHNR and FQNEAQ (reference sequence). The trim removed 4 bases at V and 4 bases at J, leaving 11 bases unmatched. The CDR3 loop spans 16 amino acids. The CDR3: CASSSPGTGSPYEQYF. For the CDR3, the DNA is TGTGCCAGCAGCTCACCCGGGACAGGGAGTCCTTACGAGCAGTACTTC. Full variable domain (outside the CDR3, taken from reference TRBV7-9 and TRBJ2-7): DTGVSQNPRHKITKRGQNVTFRCDPISEHNRLYWYRQTLGQGPEFLTYFQNEAQLEKSRLLSDRFSAERPKGSFSTLEIQRTEQGDSAMYLCASSSPGTGSPYEQYFGPGTRLTVT.

This chain joins TRBV5-1 and TRBJ2-1; TRBD2 matches at 8 bases. The CDR3 is 16 residues long. In germline, CDR1 is SGHRS, CDR2 YFSETQ. J lost 6 bases, V lost 1 base, and 9 bases had no gene match. CDR3 DNA sequence: TGCGCCAGCAGCTTGTTTTCCCGGGGGGGCCCCAATGAGCAGTTCTTC. Protein sequence: CASSLFSRGGPNEQFF.

This sequence joins TRBV28 and TRBJ1-2, with D perhaps matching TRBD1 (6 bases). Trimming took 5 bases from V and 5 from J, leaving 18 bases between them. The CDR3 is 15 amino acids. Per germline, CDR1 MDHEN and CDR2 SYDVKM. The CDR3 DNA reads as TGTGCCAGCAGTCCTTACAGGGAAGGTCCATATGGCTACACCTTC. It is translated as CASSPYREGPYGYTF.

This chain connects TRBV11-2 to TRBJ1-6; 10 bases map to TRBD1. With V trimmed by 6 bases and J by 7 bases, 9 bases remained unmatched. Germline CDR1 is SGHAT and CDR2 is FQNNGV. The CDR3 loop spans 16 amino acids. CDR3 loop: CASRQPGQGLNSPLHF. The DNA for the CDR3 is TGTGCCAGCAGACAACCGGGACAGGGGTTAAATTCACCCCTCCACTTT.

The chain combines TRBV6-1 with TRBJ2-5, with 7 bases matching TRBD1. Germline V gene data show CDR1 as MNHNS and CDR2 as SASEGT. The trim removed 5 bases at V and 1 base at J, leaving 7 bases unmatched. This CDR3 spans 15 amino acids. The CDR3: CASSPARTGQETQYF. The CDR3 nucleotides read TGTGCCAGCAGTCCAGCGCGGACAGGCCAAGAGACCCAGTACTTC.

This chain's CDR3 is CASSPPAGRTEAFF. CDR3 bases: TGTGCCAGCTCACCACCGGCAGGAAGGACTGAAGCTTTCTTT. The V gene is TRBV18, the J gene TRBJ1-1; D not certain. With 0 bases removed from V and 5 bases from J, the gap between germline ends came to 10 bases. CDR1 KGHSH and CDR2 LQKENI come from the germline V gene. This CDR3 spans 14 amino acids.